This T cell receptor beta chain was captured by sequencing in a study of shared clonotypes between healthy human individuals. Study in general: A donor's plate count was three for CD4 naive and three for CD4 memory; CD8 naive had two and CD8 memory one.

In the naive CD8 group, cells lacked CD45RO and were positively selected for CCR7, so terminally differentiated effector memory CD45RA+ cells were left out. Findings and limits, study-wide: For naive CD4 cells, roughly 4.6% of clonotypes were shared across a handful of donors.

Deletions cut 5 bases from V and 11 bases from J, with 24 bases between. Per the germline V gene, CDR1 is MGHRA and CDR2 is YSYEKL. The CDR3 runs to 15 residues. Notes on this clone: What it binds is not known.

In the source study's methods: ImmunoSEQ output lacked quality scores and full-length reads, limiting matched filtering. TCRdb's table, derived via immunoSEQ multiplex PCR, lists solely in-frame clones and lacks some. That table is the source of V, J and clone size, and D and trimming were worked out from the DNA. The table includes nearly 2 million clones, less than 95% detected once. The V gene is TRBV4-1, the J gene TRBJ1-1; D may be TRBD1 (6 bases). The clonotype originates from a man younger than 35 in good health. Input material: naive CD8+ T cells sorted from blood. DNA of the CDR3: TGCGCCAGCAGCGGCCCAGTTAGAACAGGGTATAGTGCTTTCTTT. Translated, it gives CASSGPVRTGYSAFF.